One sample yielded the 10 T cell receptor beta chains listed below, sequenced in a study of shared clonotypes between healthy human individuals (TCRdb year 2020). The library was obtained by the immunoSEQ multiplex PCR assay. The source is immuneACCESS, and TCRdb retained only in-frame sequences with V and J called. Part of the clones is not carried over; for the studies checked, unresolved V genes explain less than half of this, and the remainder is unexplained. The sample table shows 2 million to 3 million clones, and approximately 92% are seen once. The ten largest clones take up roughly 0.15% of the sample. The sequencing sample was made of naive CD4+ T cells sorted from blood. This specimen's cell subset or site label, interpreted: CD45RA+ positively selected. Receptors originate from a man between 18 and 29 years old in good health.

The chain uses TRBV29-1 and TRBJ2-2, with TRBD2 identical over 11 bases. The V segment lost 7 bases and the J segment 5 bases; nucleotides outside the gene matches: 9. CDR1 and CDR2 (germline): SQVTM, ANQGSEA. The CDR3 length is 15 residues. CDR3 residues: CSGRTSGLGTGELFF. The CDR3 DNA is TGCAGCGGTCGGACTAGCGGGCTGGGAACCGGGGAGCTGTTTTTT.

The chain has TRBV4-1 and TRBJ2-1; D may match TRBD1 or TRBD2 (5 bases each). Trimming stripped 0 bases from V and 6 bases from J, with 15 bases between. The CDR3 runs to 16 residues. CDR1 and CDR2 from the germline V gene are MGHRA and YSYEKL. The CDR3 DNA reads TGCGCCAGCAGCCAAGATCGGGGCGCTGATGGCAATGAGCAGTTCTTC. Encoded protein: CASSQDRGADGNEQFF.

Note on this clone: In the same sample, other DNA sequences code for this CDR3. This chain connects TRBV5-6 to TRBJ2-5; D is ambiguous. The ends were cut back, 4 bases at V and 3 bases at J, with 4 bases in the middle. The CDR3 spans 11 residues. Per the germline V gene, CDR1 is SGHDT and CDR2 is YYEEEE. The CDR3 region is CASSREETQYF. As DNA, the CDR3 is TGTGCCAGCAGCCGCGAAGAGACCCAGTACTTC. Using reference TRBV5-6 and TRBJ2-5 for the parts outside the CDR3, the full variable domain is DAGVTQSPTHLIKTRGQQVTLRCSPKSGHDTVSWYQQALGQGPQFIFQYYEEEERQRGNFPDRFSGHQFPNYSSELNVNALLLGDSALYLCASSREETQYFGPGTRLLVL.

The CDR3 DNA sequence: TGTGCCAGCAGTTCCGAAGGAGGGGTTACTAATGAAAAACTGTTTTTT. It specifies CASSSEGGVTNEKLFF. The chain is built from TRBV6-5 and TRBJ1-4; a weak D match, TRBD1 (5 bases). Germline loops: CDR1 MNHEY, CDR2 SVGAGI. V was shortened by 4 bases and J by 2 bases, with 14 bases between the two germline ends. The CDR3 totals 16 residues.

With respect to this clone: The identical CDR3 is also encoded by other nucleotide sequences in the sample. CDR3 coding DNA: TGTGCCAGCAGTTACTCCTCCAATCAGCCCCAGCATTTT. Protein product: CASSYSSNQPQHF. V is TRBV6-5 and J is TRBJ1-5; no reliable D call. V lost 0 bases and J 3 bases, leaving 3 bases between the germline ends. CDR1 MNHEY and CDR2 SVGAGI come from the germline V gene. CDR3 length: 13 amino acids.

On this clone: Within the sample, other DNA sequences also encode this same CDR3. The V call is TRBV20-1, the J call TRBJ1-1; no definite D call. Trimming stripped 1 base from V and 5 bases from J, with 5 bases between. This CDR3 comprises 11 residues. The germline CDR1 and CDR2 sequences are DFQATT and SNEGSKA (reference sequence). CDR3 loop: CSARAGTEAFF. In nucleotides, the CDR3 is TGCAGTGCTAGAGCCGGAACTGAAGCTTTCTTT.

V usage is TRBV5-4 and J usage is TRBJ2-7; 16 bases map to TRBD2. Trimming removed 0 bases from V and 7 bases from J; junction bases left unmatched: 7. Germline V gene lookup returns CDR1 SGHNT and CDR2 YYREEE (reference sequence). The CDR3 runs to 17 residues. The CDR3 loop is CASSLGGTSGRVGEQYF. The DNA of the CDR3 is TGTGCCAGCAGCTTGGGAGGGACTAGCGGGAGGGTCGGGGAGCAGTACTTC.

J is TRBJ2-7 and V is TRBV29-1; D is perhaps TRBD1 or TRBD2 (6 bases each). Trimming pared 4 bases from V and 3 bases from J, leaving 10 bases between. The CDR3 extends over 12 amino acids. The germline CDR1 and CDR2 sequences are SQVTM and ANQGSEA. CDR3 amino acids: CSVAGANYEQYF. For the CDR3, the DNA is TGCAGCGTTGCGGGGGCCAACTACGAGCAGTACTTC.

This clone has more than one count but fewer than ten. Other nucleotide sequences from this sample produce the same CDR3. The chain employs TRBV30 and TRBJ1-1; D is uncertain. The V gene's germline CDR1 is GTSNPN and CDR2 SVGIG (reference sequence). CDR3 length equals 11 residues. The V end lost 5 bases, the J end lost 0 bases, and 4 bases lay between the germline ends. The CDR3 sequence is CAWSLNTEAFF. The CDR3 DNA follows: TGTGCCTGGTCCCTGAACACTGAAGCTTTCTTT.

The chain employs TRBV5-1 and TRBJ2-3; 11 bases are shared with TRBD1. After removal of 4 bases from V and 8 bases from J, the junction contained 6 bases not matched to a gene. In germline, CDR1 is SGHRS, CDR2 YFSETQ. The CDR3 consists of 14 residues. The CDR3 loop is CASSPGQGAVTQYF. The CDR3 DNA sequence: TGCGCCAGCAGCCCTGGACAGGGGGCCGTTACGCAGTATTTT.